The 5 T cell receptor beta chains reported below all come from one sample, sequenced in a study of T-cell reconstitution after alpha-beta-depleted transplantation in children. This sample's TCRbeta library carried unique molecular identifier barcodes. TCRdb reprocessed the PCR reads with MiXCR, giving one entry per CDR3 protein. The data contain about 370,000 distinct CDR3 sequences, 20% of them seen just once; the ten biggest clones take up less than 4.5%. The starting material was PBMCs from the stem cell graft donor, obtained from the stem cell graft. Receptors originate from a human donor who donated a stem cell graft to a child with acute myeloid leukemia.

CDR3 protein: CSVESGTGPYNEQFF. The CDR3 coding sequence is TGCAGCGTTGAATCTGGTACGGGGCCCTACAATGAGCAGTTCTTC. This rearrangement joins TRBV29-1 to TRBJ2-1; D may correspond to TRBD1 or TRBD2 (5 bases each). CDR1 and CDR2 (germline): SQVTM, ANQGSEA. V was clipped by 2 bases and J by 2 bases, with 13 bases between them. The CDR3 totals 15 residues.

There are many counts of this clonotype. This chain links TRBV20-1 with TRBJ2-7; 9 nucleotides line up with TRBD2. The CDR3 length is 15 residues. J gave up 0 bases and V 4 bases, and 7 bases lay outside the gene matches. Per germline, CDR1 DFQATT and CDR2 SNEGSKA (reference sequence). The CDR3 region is CSATLAGISSYEQYF. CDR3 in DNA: TGCAGTGCTACCCTAGCGGGGATTAGCTCCTACGAGCAGTACTTC.

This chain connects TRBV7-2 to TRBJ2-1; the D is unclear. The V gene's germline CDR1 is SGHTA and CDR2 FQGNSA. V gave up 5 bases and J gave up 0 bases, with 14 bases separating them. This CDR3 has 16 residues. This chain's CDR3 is CASSLATKSSYNEQFF. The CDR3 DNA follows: TGTGCCAGCAGCCTCGCAACCAAATCCTCCTACAATGAGCAGTTCTTC.

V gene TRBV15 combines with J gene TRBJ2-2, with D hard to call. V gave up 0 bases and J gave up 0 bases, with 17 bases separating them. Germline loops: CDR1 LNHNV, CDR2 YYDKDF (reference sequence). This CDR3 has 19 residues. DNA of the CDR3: TGTGCCACCAGCAGAGATAGCCGCATCTACTTACCGAACACCGGGGAGCTGTTTTTT. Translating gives CATSRDSRIYLPNTGELFF.

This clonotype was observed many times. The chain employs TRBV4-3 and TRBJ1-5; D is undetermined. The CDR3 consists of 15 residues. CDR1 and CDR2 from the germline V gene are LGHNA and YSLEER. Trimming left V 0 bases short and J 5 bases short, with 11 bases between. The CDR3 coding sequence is TGCGCCAGCAGCCAAGATGCCGGGTACTATCAGCCCCAGCATTTT. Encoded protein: CASSQDAGYYQPQHF.